This T cell receptor beta chain comes out of a study of cytomegalovirus exposure and HLA in healthy donors. Overall study context: Earlier sequencing of some 190 million T cells yielded 95 million to 120 million unique TCR beta sequences.

V was cut by 4 bases and J by 5 bases, with 18 bases left in between. The CDR3 totals 16 residues. CDR1 and CDR2 (germline): SGHDT, YYEEEE. Study-level results: Associated with cytomegalovirus, according to the listing, were 170 or so TCR beta chains. There were reportedly fewer N-insertions in an Asian-associated ancestry cluster than the approximately 670-donor mean, in a later analysis. TCR beta V- and J-gene trimming, according to a later analysis, was linked to a missense DCLRE1C variant.

Primers included in the PCR were 60 Vbeta and 13 Jbeta primers. Produced via immunoSEQ multiplex PCR; TCRdb's table is partial and in-frame only. The sample lists about 150,000 clones, roughly 80% occurring once. On this clone itself: Its matching antigen is unknown.

The sample was PBMCs. The gene calls are TRBV5-6 and TRBJ2-2; perhaps TRBD1 as D (6 bases). This receptor was obtained from a woman between 50 and 59 years old in good health and CMV-seropositive. The CDR3 sequence: CASSTYRVSATGELFF. The CDR3 DNA reads as TGTGCCAGCAGCACCTACAGGGTTTCCGCTACCGGGGAGCTGTTTTTT.